Listed here are 8 T cell receptor beta chains from one sample, sequenced in a study of T cells in Graves' hyperthyroidism and ophthalmopathy. TCR beta CDR3 regions were amplified from RNA transcripts. First-round RT-PCR with HTBI primers amplified the TCR CDR3 region. MiXCR, run by TCRdb on the multiplex PCR reads, gives a single entry per CDR3 protein. This sample yields 750,000 to 900,000 distinct CDR3 sequences, of which roughly 37% are seen a single time; about 9% belongs to the top ten. Sample: blood. These receptors came from a man in his late teens or twenties with Graves' hyperthyroidism.

V and J are TRBV4-1 and TRBJ1-3; D is unclear. V gave up 1 base and J gave up 6 bases, with 7 bases separating them. The germline gives CDR1 MGHRA, CDR2 YSYEKL. The length of the CDR3 is 13 residues. CDR3 amino acids: CASSQVPLNTIYF. The DNA for the CDR3 is TGCGCCAGCAGCCAAGTACCTTTAAACACCATATATTTT.

This clonotype was counted between two and nine times. The chain uses TRBV7-8 and TRBJ1-2; 7 nucleotides match TRBD1. The CDR3 length is 15 residues. V trimming: 2 bases; J trimming: 8 bases; junction bases outside the gene matches: 11. Germline CDR1 SGHVS, CDR2 FQNEAQ. This CDR3 is CASSLRGPTGHGYTF. The DNA of the CDR3 is TGTGCCAGCAGCTTAAGGGGCCCGACAGGGCACGGCTACACCTTC.

Ten or more counts support this clonotype. V is TRBV5-1 and J is TRBJ1-1; D remains unclear. CDR1 is SGHRS and CDR2 is YFSETQ in the germline V gene. The CDR3 has 12 residues. Trimming stripped 4 bases from V and 6 bases from J, with 10 bases between. CDR3 sequence reads: CASSISKAEAFF. CDR3 nucleotide sequence: TGCGCCAGCAGCATTTCGAAGGCTGAAGCTTTCTTT.

This clonotype was seen repeatedly, ten times or more. The gene calls are TRBV7-9 and TRBJ2-6; D is unclear. V lost 5 bases to trimming and J lost 1 base, with 15 bases between them. This CDR3 comprises 17 residues. CDR1 SEHNR and CDR2 FQNEAQ come from the germline V gene (reference sequence). The CDR3 is CASSPLFPDSGANVLTF. Written as DNA, the CDR3 is TGTGCCAGCAGCCCCCTTTTTCCGGATTCTGGGGCCAACGTCCTGACTTTC.

The chain carries TRBV6-5 and TRBJ1-3; D gene uncertain. Germline V gene data show CDR1 as MNHEY and CDR2 as SVGAGI. The CDR3 spans 15 residues. The V end lost 0 bases, the J end lost 3 bases, and 9 bases lay between the germline ends. The CDR3 bases are TGTGCCAGCAGTTACTCTACAGTGGGTGGAAACACCATATATTTT. Amino acids: CASSYSTVGGNTIYF.

This clonotype is a singleton in its sample. J is TRBJ1-5 and V is TRBV29-1; D remains unclear. The germline V gene has CDR1 SQVTM and CDR2 ANQGSEA. The CDR3 runs to 12 residues. V lost 7 bases, J lost 9 bases, and 16 bases lay in between. The CDR3 sequence: CSARRGDGPQHF. CDR3 nucleotide sequence: TGCAGCGCCCGACGGGGAGATGGGCCCCAGCATTTT.

Ten or more counts support this clonotype. This chain joins TRBV6-5 and TRBJ1-2, with a tentative D call TRBD1 (5 bases). The germline V and J ends were trimmed by 6 bases and 3 bases, with 11 bases remaining between them. The germline V gene encodes CDR1 MNHEY and CDR2 SVGAGI. The CDR3 has 13 residues. The CDR3 DNA follows: TGTGCCAGCAGGCAGGGACGGGACTATGGCTACACCTTC. Protein sequence: CASRQGRDYGYTF.

This clonotype has at least ten counts. This chain connects TRBV20-1 to TRBJ2-5; D perhaps matches TRBD2 (5 bases). The CDR3 runs 12 residues. CDR1 is DFQATT and CDR2 is SNEGSKA in the germline V gene (reference sequence). V was pared by 6 bases and J by 3 bases, with 11 bases between. Written as DNA, the CDR3 is TGCAGTGCCATGACTACCGAAGAGACCCAGTACTTC. The encoded protein is CSAMTTEETQYF.